A single sample is the source of the 5 T cell receptor beta chains below, sequenced in a study of siplizumab effects on memory and regulatory T cells. Generated by immunoSEQ multiplex PCR, the TCRdb table keeps only in-frame clones and is missing some. The table lists about 100,000 clones, approximately 91% of them singletons. The sequencing sample was made of non-Treg CD4+ T cells sorted from blood. These TCRs come from a human donor in good health.

This rearrangement joins TRBV29-1 to TRBJ2-5, with D possibly being TRBD2 (6 bases). CDR1 and CDR2 from the germline V gene are SQVTM and ANQGSEA. This CDR3 has 13 residues. V lost 7 bases and J 9 bases, leaving 21 bases between the germline ends. The CDR3 DNA reads as TGCAGCGGGGGACTCAAAGGAAAAGGGGCCCAGTACTTC. This translates into CSGGLKGKGAQYF.

The chain links TRBV7-9 to TRBJ2-2; D remains ambiguous. CDR3 length: 13 residues. CDR1 is SEHNR and CDR2 is FQNEAQ in the germline V gene (reference sequence). Trimming shortened V by 7 bases and J by 4 bases, and 10 bases separated the two germline ends. This chain's CDR3 is CASIVQVTGELFF. CDR3 in DNA: TGTGCCAGCATTGTTCAGGTCACCGGGGAGCTGTTTTTT.

The chain links TRBV28 to TRBJ1-2; D may be TRBD1 (5 bases). The CDR3 is 12 residues long. Germline values: CDR1 MDHEN, CDR2 SYDVKM. V was shortened by 5 bases and J by 8 bases, with 12 bases between the two germline ends. In nucleotides, the CDR3 is TGTGCCAGCAGTCCAGGACATGAAGGCTACACCTTC. The encoded protein is CASSPGHEGYTF.

This sequence joins TRBV7-9 and TRBJ2-7; 8 bases are shared with TRBD2. CDR1 is SEHNR, CDR2 FQNEAQ, per germline (reference sequence). This CDR3 is 14 amino acids long. V was pared by 6 bases and J by 4 bases, with 8 bases of the junction left unmatched. Written as DNA, the CDR3 is TGTGCCAGCAGACAAGCGGGAGATCAGTACGAGCAGTACTTC. It is translated as CASRQAGDQYEQYF.

In its sample, this clone was seen once. Written as DNA, the CDR3 is TGTGCCAGCAGCTTAGACATGGAGAACACTGAAGCTTTCTTT. Protein: CASSLDMENTEAFF. V is TRBV7-9 and J is TRBJ1-1; D unclear. The length of the CDR3 is 14 residues. Germline values: CDR1 SEHNR, CDR2 FQNEAQ (reference sequence). Deletions cut 1 base from V and 1 base from J, with 7 bases between.